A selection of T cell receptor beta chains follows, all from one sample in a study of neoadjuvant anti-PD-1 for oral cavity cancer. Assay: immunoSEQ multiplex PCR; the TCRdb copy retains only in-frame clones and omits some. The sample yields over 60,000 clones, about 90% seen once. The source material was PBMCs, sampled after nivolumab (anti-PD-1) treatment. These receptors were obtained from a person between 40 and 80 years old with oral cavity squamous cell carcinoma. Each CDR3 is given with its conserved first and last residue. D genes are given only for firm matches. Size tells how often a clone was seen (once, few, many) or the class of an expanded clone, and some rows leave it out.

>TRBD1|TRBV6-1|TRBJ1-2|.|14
TGTGCCAGCTTGCCGGGACAGGGAATCGCTGGCTACACCTTC
CASLPGQGIAGYTF
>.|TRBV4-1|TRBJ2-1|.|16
TGCGCCAGCAGCCATCTCCAGTATAGGTCCTACAATGAGCAGTTCTTC
CASSHLQYRSYNEQFF
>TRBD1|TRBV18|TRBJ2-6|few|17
TGTGCCAGCTCGAGAGGACAGGGCCGCTCTGGGGCCAACGTCCTGACTTTC
CASSRGQGRSGANVLTF
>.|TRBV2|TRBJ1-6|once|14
TGTGCCAGCAGAATAAGGAGAAACGATTCACCCCTCCACTTT
CASRIRRNDSPLHF
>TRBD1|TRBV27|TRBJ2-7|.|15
TGTGCCAGCAGTTTATCAGGGACAGGGTTTCGCGAGCAGTACTTC
CASSLSGTGFREQYF
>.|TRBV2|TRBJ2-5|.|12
TGTGCCAGCAGTGAGCAAAAAGAGACCCAGTACTTC
CASSEQKETQYF
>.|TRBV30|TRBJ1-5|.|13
TGTGCCTGGTCGCCAAATAGCAATCAGCCCCAACATTTT
CAWSPNSNQPQHF
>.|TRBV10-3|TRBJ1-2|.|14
TGTGCCATCAGTGAAGGAAACCTGTATTATGGCTACACCTTC
CAISEGNLYYGYTF
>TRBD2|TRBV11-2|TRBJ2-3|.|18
TGTGCCAGCAGCTTACTGGAAACGGGAGGGACTAGCACAGATACGCAGTATTTT
CASSLLETGGTSTDTQYF
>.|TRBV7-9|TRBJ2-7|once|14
TGTGCCAGCAGCCCACTCCGGGGATCCTACGAGCAGTACTTC
CASSPLRGSYEQYF
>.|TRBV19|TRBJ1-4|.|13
TGTGCCAGTAGTATGGCCCAGCGGGAAAAACTGTTTTTT
CASSMAQREKLFF
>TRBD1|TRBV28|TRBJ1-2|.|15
TGTGCCAGCAGTTTAAAGTTCGACAGGGTCTATGGCTACACCTTC
CASSLKFDRVYGYTF
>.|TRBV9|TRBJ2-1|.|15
TGTGCCAGCAGCGCCCAGACCCTGGGGGGTAATGAGCAGTTCTTC
CASSAQTLGGNEQFF
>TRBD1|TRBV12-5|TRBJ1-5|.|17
TGTGCTAGTGGTTTGGTAACCGCGGGACAGACCCTTCGGCCCCAGCATTTT
CASGLVTAGQTLRPQHF
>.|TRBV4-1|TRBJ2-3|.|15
TGCGCCAGCAGCCGCCTAGTCGGGGACACAGATACGCAGTATTTT
CASSRLVGDTDTQYF
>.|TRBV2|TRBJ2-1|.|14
TGTGCCACCTCGGGACTTCGAGGGTACAATGAGCAGTTCTTC
CATSGLRGYNEQFF
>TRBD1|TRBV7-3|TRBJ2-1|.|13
TGTGCCAGCAGCCGGGACAGGGCCAATGAGCAGTTCTTC
CASSRDRANEQFF
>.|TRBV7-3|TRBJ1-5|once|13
TGTGCCAGCAGCTTGACGGGGGGCCAGCCCCAGCATTTT
CASSLTGGQPQHF
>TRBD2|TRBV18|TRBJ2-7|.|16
TGTGCCAGCTCTCCCACGGCGAGCGGGAGTAGAGACGAGCAGTACTTC
CASSPTASGSRDEQYF
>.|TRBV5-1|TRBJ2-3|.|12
TGCGCCAGCAGCTTAGGGTCAGATACGCAGTATTTT
CASSLGSDTQYF
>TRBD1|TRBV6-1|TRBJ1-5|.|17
TGTGCCAGCAGTGAGGGACAGGGGGGAACTAGCAATCAGCCCCAGCATTTT
CASSEGQGGTSNQPQHF
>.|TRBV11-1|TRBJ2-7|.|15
TGTGCCAGCAGCTTACGGTTCACAGGGAACTACGAGCAGTACTTC
CASSLRFTGNYEQYF
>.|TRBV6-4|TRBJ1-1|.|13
TGTGCCAGCAGTGAACAGCTACACACTGAAGCTTTCTTT
CASSEQLHTEAFF
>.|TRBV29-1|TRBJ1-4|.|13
TGCAGCGTTGAAGGGGGAGGGGACGAAAAACTGTTTTTT
CSVEGGGDEKLFF
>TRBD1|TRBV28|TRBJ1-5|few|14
TGTGCCAGCCTACCCGGACAGGGGAATCAGCCCCAGCATTTT
CASLPGQGNQPQHF
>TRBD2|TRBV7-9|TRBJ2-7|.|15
TGTGCCAGCAGCCGCGGGGGTAATGTCGGCTACGAGCAGTACTTC
CASSRGGNVGYEQYF
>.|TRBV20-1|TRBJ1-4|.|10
TGCAGTGCGAGGGACGAAAAACTGTTTTTT
CSARDEKLFF
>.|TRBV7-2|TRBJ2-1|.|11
TGTGCCAGCAGCTTACGGGTCCTGACGTTCTTC
CASSLRVLTFF
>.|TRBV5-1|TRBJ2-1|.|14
TGCGCCAGCAGCTTGGGTGCCAGCTCCAATGAGCAGTTCTTC
CASSLGASSNEQFF
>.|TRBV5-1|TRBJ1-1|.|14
TGCGCCAGCAGCTTTCGCTCGGAGGACACTGAAGCTTTCTTT
CASSFRSEDTEAFF
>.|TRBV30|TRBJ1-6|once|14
TGTGCCTGGAGTGTTGGGACTTATCCTAACCCCCTCCACTTT
CAWSVGTYPNPLHF
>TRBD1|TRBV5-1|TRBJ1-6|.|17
TGCGCCAGCAGCTTGGCGGGACAGGGATTGGGGAATTCACCCCTCCACTTT
CASSLAGQGLGNSPLHF
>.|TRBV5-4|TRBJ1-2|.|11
TGTGCCAGCAGCTCCGACAGTGGCTACACCTTC
CASSSDSGYTF
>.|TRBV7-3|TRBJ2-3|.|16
TGTGCCAGCAGCTTAAATCCGGGGACGGGGGCAGATACGCAGTATTTT
CASSLNPGTGADTQYF
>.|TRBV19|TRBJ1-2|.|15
TGTGCCAGTAGTGGTCTAGAGGGGCAGAGCTATGGCTACACCTTC
CASSGLEGQSYGYTF
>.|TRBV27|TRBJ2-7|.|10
TGTGCCAGCAGTTACTACGAGCAGTACTTC
CASSYYEQYF
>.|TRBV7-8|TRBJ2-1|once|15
TGTGCCAGCAGCCCTTATGTTGGGTCTAACAATGAGCAGTTCTTC
CASSPYVGSNNEQFF
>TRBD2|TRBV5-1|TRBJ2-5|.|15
TGCGCCAGCAGCTGGACTAGCGGAGCCCAAGAGACCCAGTACTTC
CASSWTSGAQETQYF
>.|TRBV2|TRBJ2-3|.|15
TGTGCCAGCAGTGATGGCCAGGGATTGACAGATACGCAGTATTTT
CASSDGQGLTDTQYF
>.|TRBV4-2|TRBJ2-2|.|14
TGTGCCAGCAGCCAAGATAATGGGGCCGGGGAGCTGTTTTTT
CASSQDNGAGELFF
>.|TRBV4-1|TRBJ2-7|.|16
TGCGCCAGCAGCCAACTCATCCAGGGGTGGACCTACGAGCAGTACTTC
CASSQLIQGWTYEQYF
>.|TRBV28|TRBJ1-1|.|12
TGTGCCAGCAGTATACAGGAGACTGAAGCTTTCTTT
CASSIQETEAFF
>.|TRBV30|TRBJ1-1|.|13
TGTGCCTGGAGTGTGACAGAGAACACTGAAGCTTTCTTT
CAWSVTENTEAFF
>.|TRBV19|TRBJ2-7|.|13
TGTGCCAGCCGTAGAACAGGGCAGGACGAGCAGTACTTC
CASRRTGQDEQYF
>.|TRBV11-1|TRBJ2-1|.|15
TGTGCCAGCAGCTCCGGGGCTCTGAGCTACAATGAGCAGTTCTTC
CASSSGALSYNEQFF
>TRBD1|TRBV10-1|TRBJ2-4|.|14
TGCGCCAGCAGTACAGGGGGCGAAGAAAACATTCAGTACTTC
CASSTGGEENIQYF
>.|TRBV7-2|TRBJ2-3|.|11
TGTGCCAGCAGCTACACAGATACGCAGTATTTT
CASSYTDTQYF
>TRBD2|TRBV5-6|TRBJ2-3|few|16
TGTGCCAGCACCAAGTTTTTAGCGGGAGCAAGAGATACGCAGTATTTT
CASTKFLAGARDTQYF
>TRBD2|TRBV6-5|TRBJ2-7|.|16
TGTGCCAGCAGTTTCCTAGCGGGGGGGAGCTCCTACGAGCAGTACTTC
CASSFLAGGSSYEQYF